The 18 T cell receptor beta chains presented below share a single source sample, sequenced in a study of T cells in Graves' hyperthyroidism and ophthalmopathy. The TCR beta CDR3 regions underwent amplification using RNA transcripts as the source. HTBI primers drove first-round RT-PCR of the TCR CDR3. Each CDR3 protein gets one entry after TCRdb re-called the multiplex PCR reads with MiXCR. The sample includes under 650,000 distinct CDR3 sequences, under 20% of them seen just once. Sequencing input: blood. The source is a woman between 25 and 40 years old with Graves' hyperthyroidism.

This clonotype was counted ten times or more. V usage is TRBV2 and J usage is TRBJ1-2; 7 bases align to TRBD1. CDR1 SNHLY and CDR2 FYNNEI come from the germline V gene. The J segment lost 1 base and the V segment lost 7 bases, leaving 9 bases of the junction unmatched. The CDR3 is 15 residues long. The CDR3 nucleotides are TGTGCCAGCAAGTTAACCGGGACAGATAACTATGGCTACACCTTC. Its protein product is CASKLTGTDNYGYTF.

This clonotype showed up many times. The chain carries TRBV11-2 and TRBJ2-1; TRBD2 might be the D (5 bases). CDR3 length equals 16 residues. Looked up from germline, CDR1 is SGHAT and CDR2 is FQNNGV. V dropped 4 bases and J dropped 0 bases, with 13 bases sitting between them. The CDR3 reads CASSSSLASSYNEQFF. CDR3 bases: TGTGCCAGCAGCTCGAGCTTAGCGAGCTCCTACAATGAGCAGTTCTTC.

The chain combines TRBV29-1 with TRBJ2-1; D gene ambiguous. Trimming cost V 6 bases and J 0 bases, with 9 bases left between them. Germline CDR1 and CDR2: SQVTM and ANQGSEA. CDR3 length: 13 amino acids. The CDR3 region is CSVDVSSYNEQFF. The DNA of the CDR3 is TGCAGCGTAGACGTTAGCTCCTACAATGAGCAGTTCTTC.

This clonotype appeared many times. The chain recombines TRBV19 with TRBJ2-1, with 11 bases aligning to TRBD1. The CDR3 covers 16 residues. J gave up 1 base and V 8 bases, and 7 bases lay outside the gene matches. CDR1 and CDR2 from the germline V gene are LNHDA and SQIVND (reference sequence). DNA for the CDR3: TGTGCCAGTCCGGGACAGGGGGAGAGGTCCTACAATGAGCAGTTCTTC. It is translated as CASPGQGERSYNEQFF.

This clonotype was seen repeatedly, ten times or more. This chain joins TRBV9 and TRBJ2-1, with 7 bases fitting TRBD2. CDR3 length equals 15 residues. Trimming removed 0 bases from V and 4 bases from J; junction bases left unmatched: 4. Germline V CDR1 and CDR2: SGDLS, YYNGEE. The chain's CDR3 is CASSVGGLTYNEQFF. The DNA of the CDR3 is TGTGCCAGCAGCGTAGGGGGACTAACATACAATGAGCAGTTCTTC.

This clonotype was counted ten times or more. V is TRBV2 and J is TRBJ2-3; TRBD2 aligns across 7 bases. The CDR3 is 14 amino acids. With V trimmed by 4 bases and J by 0 bases, 1 base remained unmatched. Per the germline V gene, CDR1 is SNHLY and CDR2 is FYNNEI. The CDR3 reads CASSVRESTDTQYF. CDR3 sequence (DNA): TGTGCCAGCAGTGTGCGGGAGAGCACAGATACGCAGTATTTT.

The table lists this clonotype with many counts. V and J are TRBV20-1 and TRBJ2-1; 7 nucleotides line up with TRBD2. With 6 bases clipped from V and 1 base from J, the junction kept 6 bases outside the gene matches. CDR1 and CDR2 from the germline V gene are DFQATT and SNEGSKA (reference sequence). The CDR3 loop spans 14 amino acids. The CDR3 loop reads CSATARESYNEQFF. The DNA for the CDR3 is TGCAGTGCCACCGCGCGGGAGTCCTACAATGAGCAGTTCTTC.

The V gene is TRBV16, the J gene TRBJ2-7; D not resolved. The CDR3 sequence is 12 residues long. Germline loops: CDR1 KGHSY, CDR2 FQNENV. V dropped 0 bases and J dropped 7 bases, with 7 bases sitting between them. CDR3 loop: CASSQSVVEQYF. The CDR3 region has the DNA TGTGCCAGCAGCCAATCGGTCGTGGAGCAGTACTTC.

This clonotype was seen repeatedly, ten times or more. The chain links TRBV28 to TRBJ2-7; the match to TRBD2 covers 9 bases. With 5 bases clipped from V and 6 bases from J, the junction kept 11 bases outside the gene matches. The CDR3 totals 15 residues. CDR1 and CDR2 from the germline V gene are MDHEN and SYDVKM. CDR3: CASSIRSGSPGEQYF. CDR3 coding DNA: TGTGCCAGCAGTATCCGTAGCGGGAGTCCCGGCGAGCAGTACTTC. Full variable domain (rest looked up from reference TRBV28 and TRBJ2-7): DVKVTQSSRYLVKRTGEKVFLECVQDMDHENMFWYRQDPGLGLRLIYFSYDVKMKEKGDIPEGYSVSREKKERFSLILESASTNQTSMYLCASSIRSGSPGEQYFGPGTRLTVT.

The rearrangement uses TRBV6-5 and TRBJ2-7, with 9 bases fitting TRBD2. Germline loops: CDR1 MNHEY, CDR2 SVGAGI. The CDR3 sequence is 15 residues long. V was pared by 4 bases and J by 4 bases, with 8 bases of the junction left unmatched. In nucleotides, the CDR3 is TGTGCCAGCAGTTCGCGAAGACTAGCGGCTTACGAGCAGTACTTC. It encodes CASSSRRLAAYEQYF.

This clonotype was counted between two and nine times. This rearrangement joins TRBV6-2 or TRBV6-3 to TRBJ1-5; 8 bases line up with TRBD1. CDR1 and CDR2 (germline): MNHEY, SVGEGT. This CDR3 is built from 16 residues. The V gene end was trimmed by 7 bases and the J gene end by 0 bases; junction bases not matched to a gene: 8. CDR3 region: CASNRQGRYSNQPQHF. Written as DNA, the CDR3 is TGTGCCAGCAACCGACAGGGGCGGTATAGCAATCAGCCCCAGCATTTT.

The V call is TRBV18, the J call TRBJ1-5; TRBD1 is a possible D gene (5 bases). Trimming pared 6 bases from V and 0 bases from J, leaving 18 bases between. CDR3 size: 17 residues. The germline V gene encodes CDR1 KGHSH and CDR2 LQKENI. CDR3 nucleotide sequence: TGTGCCAGCTCGCCGACAGAGTTCATGGATAGCAATCAGCCCCAGCATTTT. Translated, it gives CASSPTEFMDSNQPQHF.

This clonotype appeared many times. V is TRBV18 and J is TRBJ1-4; D gene ambiguous. This CDR3 is 15 amino acids long. The germline CDR1 and CDR2 sequences are KGHSH and LQKENI. The germline V and J ends were trimmed by 0 bases and 0 bases, with 5 bases remaining between them. CDR3 amino acids: CASSPPRPTNEKLFF. CDR3 nucleotides: TGTGCCAGCTCACCACCAAGGCCAACTAATGAAAAACTGTTTTTT.

This clonotype was observed many times. J is TRBJ2-7 and V is TRBV20-1, with TRBD2 identical over 7 bases. The CDR3 extends over 15 amino acids. Germline values: CDR1 DFQATT, CDR2 SNEGSKA (reference sequence). V was pared by 2 bases and J by 5 bases, with 12 bases of the junction left unmatched. The CDR3, as DNA: TGCAGTGCTAGAACCCCCACCGGGACTACACACGAGCAGTACTTC. Encoded protein: CSARTPTGTTHEQYF.

The chain joins TRBV9 to TRBJ1-6; a weak D match, TRBD1 (6 bases). The CDR3 spans 15 residues. V lost 3 bases, J lost 4 bases, and 11 bases lay in between. Germline values: CDR1 SGDLS, CDR2 YYNGEE. The CDR3 DNA reads as TGTGCCAGCAGCGCGACTGGACAGTATAATTCACCCCTCCACTTT. Its translation is CASSATGQYNSPLHF. Drawing the rest from reference TRBV9 and TRBJ1-6, the complete variable domain is DSGVTQTPKHLITATGQRVTLRCSPRSGDLSVYWYQQSLDQGLQFLIQYYNGEERAKGNILERFSAQQFPDLHSELNLSSLELGDSALYFCASSATGQYNSPLHFGNGTRLTVT.

The CDR3 loop reads CASSLIAGEQFF. CDR3 nucleotide sequence: TGTGCCAGCAGCCTGATAGCGGGGGAGCAGTTCTTC. The chain is built from TRBV3-1 and TRBJ2-1; 8 positions match TRBD2. The CDR3 has 12 residues. Unmatched junction bases numbered 3, after V lost 4 bases and J lost 10 bases. Germline CDR1 reads LGHDT; CDR2 reads YNNKEL (reference sequence).

This rearrangement joins TRBV7-3 to TRBJ2-7; 9 bases fit TRBD2. V gave up 5 bases and J gave up 6 bases; unmatched junction bases: 8. CDR3 length equals 14 residues. Germline CDR1 reads SGHTA; CDR2 reads FQGTGA. The CDR3 here is CASSLPAGGLEQYF. In DNA form, the CDR3 reads TGTGCCAGCAGCCTCCCAGCGGGAGGACTCGAGCAGTACTTC.

Ten or more counts support this clonotype. The chain has TRBV6-4 and TRBJ2-6; D gene ambiguous. The CDR3 has 14 residues. From germline, CDR1 is MRHNA and CDR2 SNTAGT. Trimming cost V 2 bases and J 1 base, with 3 bases left between them. The CDR3 region has the DNA TGTGCCAGCAGTGACAGGTCTGGGGCCAACGTCCTGACTTTC. It specifies CASSDRSGANVLTF.